A selection of T cell receptor beta chains follows, all from one sample in a study of blood T cell repertoires in COVID-19. Sequencing used immunoSEQ multiplex PCR; TCRdb keeps in-frame clones, though not all of them. The sample includes 100,000 to 150,000 clones, 80% of them seen just once. The specimen sequenced was peripheral blood. Receptor source: a man aged 55-75 years with active or convalescent COVID-19. CDR3s include the opening cysteine and the closing phenylalanine or tryptophan. The D gene is left open where the match is weak. Only some rows state a clone size, as once, few, many or a class for expanded clones.

d_call: TRBD2; j_call: TRBJ2-2; clone_size: NA; cdr3_length: 16; v_call: TRBV12-5; cdr3_nt: TGTGCTAGTGGTTTGGCGACTAGCGGGGGGACCGGGGAGCTGTTTTTT; cdr3_aa: CASGLATSGGTGELFF
d_call: TRBD1; j_call: TRBJ2-1; clone_size: NA; cdr3_length: 13; v_call: TRBV6-5; cdr3_nt: TGTGCCAGCGGTTCACAGGGGGCCAATGAGCAGTTCTTC; cdr3_aa: CASGSQGANEQFF
d_call: NA; j_call: TRBJ1-1; clone_size: NA; cdr3_length: 11; v_call: TRBV29-1; cdr3_nt: TGCAGCGGGGAGAGAAACACTGAAGCTTTCTTT; cdr3_aa: CSGERNTEAFF
d_call: NA; j_call: TRBJ1-3; clone_size: NA; cdr3_length: 12; v_call: TRBV12-3/TRBV12-4; cdr3_nt: TGTGCCAGCAGTTTTGGCGGAAACACCATATATTTT; cdr3_aa: CASSFGGNTIYF
d_call: NA; j_call: TRBJ2-5; clone_size: NA; cdr3_length: 15; v_call: TRBV24-1; cdr3_nt: TGTGCCACCAGTTTCCTGGCCGCGGGCGCGGAGACCCAGTACTTC; cdr3_aa: CATSFLAAGAETQYF
d_call: NA; j_call: TRBJ2-1; clone_size: few; cdr3_length: 18; v_call: TRBV3-1/TRBV3-2; cdr3_nt: TGTGCCAGCAGCCAGGACTTCCCCTGGCGGGCGGGTAACAATGAGCAGTTCTTC; cdr3_aa: CASSQDFPWRAGNNEQFF
d_call: NA; j_call: TRBJ2-3; clone_size: NA; cdr3_length: 16; v_call: TRBV6-6; cdr3_nt: TGTGCCAGCAGTTACTCGCTCCGACAAGGCACAGATACGCAGTATTTT; cdr3_aa: CASSYSLRQGTDTQYF
d_call: NA; j_call: TRBJ1-1; clone_size: NA; cdr3_length: 13; v_call: TRBV27; cdr3_nt: TGTGCCAGCGGGACTTTCGGGGACACTGAAGCTTTCTTT; cdr3_aa: CASGTFGDTEAFF
d_call: NA; j_call: TRBJ2-2; clone_size: NA; cdr3_length: 14; v_call: TRBV19; cdr3_nt: TGTGCCACCCGGGGGAAGATCGGCACCGGGGAGCTGTTTTTT; cdr3_aa: CATRGKIGTGELFF
d_call: TRBD2; j_call: TRBJ2-3; clone_size: many; cdr3_length: 17; v_call: TRBV14; cdr3_nt: TGTGCCAGCAGCCCGCTGATAGCGGGGCCTAGCACAGATACGCAGTATTTT; cdr3_aa: CASSPLIAGPSTDTQYF
d_call: NA; j_call: TRBJ1-1; clone_size: NA; cdr3_length: 15; v_call: TRBV5-1; cdr3_nt: TGCGCCAGCAGCTCGCACAGGGTCGGGAACACTGAAGCTTTCTTT; cdr3_aa: CASSSHRVGNTEAFF
d_call: TRBD1; j_call: TRBJ2-7; clone_size: NA; cdr3_length: 13; v_call: TRBV18; cdr3_nt: TGTGCCAGCTCACCCAGGGGGCGCGACGAGCAGTACTTC; cdr3_aa: CASSPRGRDEQYF
d_call: TRBD2; j_call: TRBJ2-7; clone_size: NA; cdr3_length: 14; v_call: TRBV5-4; cdr3_nt: TGTGCCAGCAGCTCCCCCGGGACTAGCGACGAGCAGTACTTC; cdr3_aa: CASSSPGTSDEQYF
d_call: TRBD1; j_call: TRBJ1-2; clone_size: many; cdr3_length: 13; v_call: TRBV12-3/TRBV12-4; cdr3_nt: TGTGCCAGCAGTCTCGGGACAGCCCCGGGCTACACCTTC; cdr3_aa: CASSLGTAPGYTF
d_call: TRBD1; j_call: TRBJ1-2; clone_size: NA; cdr3_length: 18; v_call: TRBV28; cdr3_nt: TGTGCCAGCAGTCTACCTGCCCAGGGGGCCGGAGCTAACTATGGCTACACCTTC; cdr3_aa: CASSLPAQGAGANYGYTF
d_call: TRBD2; j_call: TRBJ2-1; clone_size: NA; cdr3_length: 16; v_call: TRBV9; cdr3_nt: TGTGCCAGCAGCGTAGAGGCTAGCGGGATCTACAATGAGCAGTTCTTC; cdr3_aa: CASSVEASGIYNEQFF
d_call: NA; j_call: TRBJ2-2; clone_size: NA; cdr3_length: 14; v_call: TRBV11-2; cdr3_nt: TGTGCCAGCAGCTTCCCCGCGAACACCGGGGAGCTGTTTTTT; cdr3_aa: CASSFPANTGELFF
d_call: NA; j_call: TRBJ1-5; clone_size: few; cdr3_length: 12; v_call: TRBV28; cdr3_nt: TGTGCCAGCAGTTTGGGACTTCAGCCCCAGCATTTT; cdr3_aa: CASSLGLQPQHF
d_call: TRBD1; j_call: TRBJ1-6; clone_size: NA; cdr3_length: 15; v_call: TRBV6-5; cdr3_nt: TGTGCCAGCAACCCCTGGGACAGGCTAAGTTCACCCCTCCACTTT; cdr3_aa: CASNPWDRLSSPLHF
d_call: NA; j_call: TRBJ2-7; clone_size: NA; cdr3_length: 16; v_call: TRBV2; cdr3_nt: TGTGCCAGCAGTGAAGCGTCCCCAGCGGTCACCTACGAGCAGTACTTC; cdr3_aa: CASSEASPAVTYEQYF
d_call: TRBD2; j_call: TRBJ2-1; clone_size: NA; cdr3_length: 16; v_call: TRBV7-9; cdr3_nt: TGTGCCAGCAGCTTAGCGGGGCTAGCGGGAGACAATGAGCAGTTCTTC; cdr3_aa: CASSLAGLAGDNEQFF
d_call: TRBD2; j_call: TRBJ2-7; clone_size: NA; cdr3_length: 14; v_call: TRBV7-2; cdr3_nt: TGTGCCAGCACCCGGGGAGCGGGAGGCTACGAGCAGTACTTC; cdr3_aa: CASTRGAGGYEQYF
d_call: TRBD1; j_call: TRBJ1-2; clone_size: NA; cdr3_length: 13; v_call: TRBV10-3; cdr3_nt: TGTGCCATCAGCCGGGACAGGGAAGGTGGCTACACCTTC; cdr3_aa: CAISRDREGGYTF
d_call: NA; j_call: TRBJ2-2; clone_size: NA; cdr3_length: 14; v_call: TRBV19; cdr3_nt: TGTGCCAGTAGTCCGGGACATAACACCGGGGAGCTGTTTTTT; cdr3_aa: CASSPGHNTGELFF
d_call: TRBD1; j_call: TRBJ2-7; clone_size: NA; cdr3_length: 12; v_call: TRBV5-1; cdr3_nt: TGCGCCAGCCGGGACAGGGTCTACGAGCAGTACTTC; cdr3_aa: CASRDRVYEQYF
d_call: TRBD2; j_call: TRBJ2-3; clone_size: NA; cdr3_length: 15; v_call: TRBV4-3; cdr3_nt: TGCGCCAGCAGCGCGGGACTAGCGGGAACCGATACGCAGTATTTT; cdr3_aa: CASSAGLAGTDTQYF